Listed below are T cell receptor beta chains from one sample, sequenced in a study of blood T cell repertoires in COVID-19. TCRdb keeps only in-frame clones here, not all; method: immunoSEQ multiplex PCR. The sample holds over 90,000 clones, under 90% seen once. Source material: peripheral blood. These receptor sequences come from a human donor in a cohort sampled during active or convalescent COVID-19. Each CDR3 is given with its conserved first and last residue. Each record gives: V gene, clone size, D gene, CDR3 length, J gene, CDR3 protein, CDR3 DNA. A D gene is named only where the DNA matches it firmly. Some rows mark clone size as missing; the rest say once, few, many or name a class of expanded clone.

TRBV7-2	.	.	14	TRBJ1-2	CASSQVNSGSGYTF	TGTGCCAGCAGCCAAGTGAATTCGGGTTCTGGCTACACCTTC
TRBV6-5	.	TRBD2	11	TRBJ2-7	CASLGGYEQYF	TGTGCCAGCTTGGGGGGGTACGAGCAGTACTTC
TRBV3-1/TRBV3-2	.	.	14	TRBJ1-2	CASSQVRVNYGYTF	TGTGCCAGCAGCCAAGTCCGGGTTAACTATGGCTACACCTTC
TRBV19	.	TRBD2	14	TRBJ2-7	CASSISRGGNEQYF	TGTGCCAGTAGTATATCGCGGGGGGGAAACGAGCAGTACTTC
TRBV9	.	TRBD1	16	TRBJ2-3	CASSFTGTVFTDTQYF	TGTGCCAGCAGCTTCACCGGGACAGTATTCACAGATACGCAGTATTTT
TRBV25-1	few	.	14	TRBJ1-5	CASSEPGGHQPQHF	TGTGCCAGCAGTGAGCCGGGAGGCCATCAGCCCCAGCATTTT
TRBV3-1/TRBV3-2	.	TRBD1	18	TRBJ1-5	CASSQVPGQGEEIKPQHF	TGTGCCAGCAGCCAGGTACCGGGACAGGGTGAGGAGATCAAGCCCCAGCATTTT
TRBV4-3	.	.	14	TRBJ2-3	CASSQELATDTQYF	TGCGCCAGCAGCCAAGAACTAGCAACAGATACGCAGTATTTT
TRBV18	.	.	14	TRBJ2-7	CASSRDSRLDEQYF	TGTGCCAGCTCCCGGGACTCCCGCTTGGACGAGCAGTACTTC
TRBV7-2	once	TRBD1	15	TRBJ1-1	CASSSRDRGVVEAFF	TGTGCCAGCAGCTCCCGGGACAGGGGGGTGGTTGAAGCTTTCTTT
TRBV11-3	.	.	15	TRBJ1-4	CASSPFSGANEKLFF	TGTGCCAGCAGCCCTTTTTCCGGGGCTAATGAAAAACTGTTTTTT
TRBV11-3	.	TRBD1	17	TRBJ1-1	CASSLSRSGGLNTEAFF	TGTGCCAGCAGCTTAAGTCGGTCAGGGGGCCTGAACACTGAAGCTTTCTTT
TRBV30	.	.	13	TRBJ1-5	CAWSTPSNQPQHF	TGTGCCTGGAGTACTCCTAGCAATCAGCCCCAGCATTTT
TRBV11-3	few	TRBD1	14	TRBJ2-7	CATQRTGQGRQQYF	TGTGCCACCCAACGTACGGGACAGGGCAGGCAGCAGTACTTC
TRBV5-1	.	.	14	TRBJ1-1	CASSLATGNTEAFF	TGCGCCAGCAGCTTGGCCACGGGGAACACTGAAGCTTTCTTT
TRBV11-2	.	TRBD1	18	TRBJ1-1	CASSLVPGSGTGSTEAFF	TGTGCCAGCAGCTTAGTGCCAGGAAGCGGGACAGGGTCCACTGAAGCTTTCTTT
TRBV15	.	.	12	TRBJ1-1	CATSDRGSEAFF	TGTGCCACCAGTGATAGAGGTTCTGAAGCTTTCTTT
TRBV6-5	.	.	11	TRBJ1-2	CASSSLYGYTF	TGTGCCAGCAGTAGCCTCTATGGCTACACCTTC
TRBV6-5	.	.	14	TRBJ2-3	CASSYSRGRDTQYF	TGTGCCAGCAGTTACTCGCGGGGACGGGATACGCAGTATTTT
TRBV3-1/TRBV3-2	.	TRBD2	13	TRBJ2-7	CASSQRGAYEQYF	TGTGCCAGCAGCCAACGGGGGGCCTACGAGCAGTACTTC
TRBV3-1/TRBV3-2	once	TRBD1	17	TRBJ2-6	CASSQYRGSYGANVLTF	TGTGCCAGCAGCCAATACAGGGGGTCGTACGGGGCCAACGTCCTGACTTTC
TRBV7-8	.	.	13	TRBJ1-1	CASSTFGGTEAFF	TGTGCCAGCAGTACCTTTGGGGGGACTGAAGCTTTCTTT
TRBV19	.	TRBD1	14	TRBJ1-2	CASSRDRAGYGYTF	TGTGCCAGTAGTCGGGACAGGGCAGGCTATGGCTACACCTTC
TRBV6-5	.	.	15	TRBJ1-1	CASKSGGWVNTEAFF	TGTGCCAGCAAAAGCGGGGGATGGGTGAACACTGAAGCTTTCTTT
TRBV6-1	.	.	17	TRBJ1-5	CASSEIVQLYSNQPQHF	TGTGCCAGCAGTGAAATCGTTCAACTATATAGCAATCAGCCCCAGCATTTT
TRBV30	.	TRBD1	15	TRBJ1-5	CAWSGGGLGNQPQHF	TGTGCCTGGAGTGGAGGGGGCTTGGGTAATCAGCCCCAGCATTTT
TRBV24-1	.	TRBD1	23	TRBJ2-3	CATSEPSGQGASRGGASTDTQYF	TGTGCCACCAGTGAACCATCGGGACAGGGGGCTTCTCGCGGGGGGGCCAGCACAGATACGCAGTATTTT
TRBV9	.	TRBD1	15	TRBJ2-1	CASSVEGQAHNEQFF	TGTGCCAGCAGCGTAGAAGGACAGGCCCACAATGAGCAGTTCTTC
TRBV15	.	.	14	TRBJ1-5	CATRNSRGNQPQHF	TGTGCCACCAGGAACAGTCGAGGCAATCAGCCCCAGCATTTT
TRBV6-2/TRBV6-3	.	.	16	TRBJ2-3	CASSYPTGQGWDTQYF	TGTGCCAGCAGTTACCCGACAGGTCAGGGTTGGGATACGCAGTATTTT
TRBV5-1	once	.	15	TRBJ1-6	CASSLGLTYNSPLHF	TGCGCCAGCAGCTTAGGACTCACCTATAATTCACCCCTCCACTTT
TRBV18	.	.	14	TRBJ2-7	CASSPPVQGYEQYF	TGTGCCAGCTCACCACCGGTCCAGGGCTACGAGCAGTACTTC
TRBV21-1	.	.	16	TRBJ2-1	CASSKWGTGVGNEQFF	TGTGCCAGCAGCAAATGGGGGACAGGGGTCGGAAATGAGCAGTTCTTC